This T cell receptor beta chain emerged from a study of technical replicates of blood from a few donors. TCRdb's table, derived via immunoSEQ multiplex PCR, lists solely in-frame clones and lacks some. This sample carries 95,000 or so clones, 95% of them seen once, and the ten largest clones take around 0.3%. The germline V gene encodes CDR1 MDHEN and CDR2 SYDVKM. Trimming left V 7 bases short and J 1 base short, with 17 bases between. This CDR3 is 16 amino acids long. This rearrangement joins TRBV28 to TRBJ1-5; no reliable D call. This receptor was obtained from a human donor in good health. The sample taken for sequencing was T cells isolated from PBMCs. The chain's CDR3 is CASNGLAEASNQPQHF. DNA of the CDR3: TGTGCCAGCAATGGCTTGGCGGAGGCGAGCAATCAGCCCCAGCATTTT.